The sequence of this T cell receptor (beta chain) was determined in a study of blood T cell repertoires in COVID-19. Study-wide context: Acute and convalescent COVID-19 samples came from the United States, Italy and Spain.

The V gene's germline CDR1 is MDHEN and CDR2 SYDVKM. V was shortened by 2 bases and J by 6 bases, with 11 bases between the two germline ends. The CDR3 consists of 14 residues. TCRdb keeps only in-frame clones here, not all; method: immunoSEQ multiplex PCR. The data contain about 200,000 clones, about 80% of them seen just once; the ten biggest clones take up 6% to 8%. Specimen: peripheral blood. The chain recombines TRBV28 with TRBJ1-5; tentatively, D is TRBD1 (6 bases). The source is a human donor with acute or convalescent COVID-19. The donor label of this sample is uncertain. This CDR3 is CASSLTGLVQPQHF. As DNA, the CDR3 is TGTGCCAGCAGTTTAACAGGGCTTGTTCAGCCCCAGCATTTT. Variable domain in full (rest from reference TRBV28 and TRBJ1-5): DVKVTQSSRYLVKRTGEKVFLECVQDMDHENMFWYRQDPGLGLRLIYFSYDVKMKEKGDIPEGYSVSREKKERFSLILESASTNQTSMYLCASSLTGLVQPQHFGDGTRLSIL.